This TCR beta chain comes out of a study of identical twins (dated by TCRdb to about 2016). Looking at the study overall: The study deep-sequenced TCR alpha and beta repertoires from monozygotic twins, unrelated adults of various ages and cord blood to test whether fetal clonotypes persist. To rule out contamination, replicate twin experiments were performed at different times with different library preparation protocols. Results and caveats for the whole study, not just this receptor: Abundant cord blood beta clonotypes had fewer insertions, young adult naive repertoires showed a similar but weaker trend, and memory repertoires showed no such trend. Zero-insertion analyses could be partly confounded by invariant T cells such as MAIT and iNKT, though diverse VJ usage argued against such confounding for most clonotypes. Because the same donors could not be followed over many years, the conclusions relied on cross-sectional statistical analysis. Compared with coincidental sharing between unrelated individuals, an excess of low generation-probability sequences was observed among out-of-frame TCR alpha sequences shared between twins. In monozygotic twins, recombination models systematically underestimated out-of-frame TCR alpha sharing, but the models matched the sharing seen between unrelated individuals. In beta out-of-frame sequences, excess twin sharing was weaker, because having fewer shared sequences lowered the signal-to-noise ratio.

Only healthy Caucasian donors were included. The twin cohort comprised three pairs of female monozygotic twins, all aged roughly 18 to 30 years. CD4+ and CD8+ T cell populations were isolated with positive isolation kits from Invitrogen. In the case of this clonotype: Its antigen has not been determined. No base quality values were provided; no much bigger clone lies one nucleotide off.

Preparation of the library involved 5' RACE. The instrument was an Illumina HiSeq 2000. Template switching added a universal primer binding site, and the final cDNA carried a unique molecular identifier that allowed TCR cDNA molecules to be counted accurately. Specific primers in the conserved constant-segment region were used to synthesize first-strand cDNA for TCR alpha and beta chains. To control for contamination, every cDNA library carried two barcodes: a SMART-Mk sample barcode plus Illumina barcodes. TruSeq adapter sequences along with Illumina sample barcodes were introduced in two successive PCR steps. Sequencing of the TCR alpha and beta cDNA libraries was done on the Illumina HiSeq platform using custom primers. Per the authors' processing: Raw reads were processed with MiGEC to extract unique molecular identifiers, and MiXCR was used to determine CDR3 positions. For each individual, recombination models were inferred using an EM algorithm with the repgenHMM and IGoR tools. The tcR package in R was used for shared clonotype analysis, with sharing normalized by the product of cloneset sizes. To study raw recombination free of thymic and clonal selection effects, out-of-frame nonproductive sequences were analyzed. The public sequencing data were trimmed at Q25 with fastp and processed into clonotypes with MiXCR by TCRdb, which kept only in-frame beta chains. Here each entry gathers all rows of one CDR3 protein and keeps the most common genes and DNA. The V and J calls shown here were made by TCRdb, not taken from the authors' results. In all, the sample holds about 490,000 distinct CDR3 sequences, and roughly 15% of those were seen once. The top ten constitute roughly 0.46% of the sample.

These sequences were also reported in another study, on yellow fever vaccine responses in identical twins. As that second paper reports: The T cell response to vaccination in identical twins was reported by the authors to appear partly convergent and partly personalized. Focusing on identical twins, the study followed the T cell clones that responded to the vaccine, and did so with precision.

The receptor was isolated from a woman younger than 30 in good health. The material sequenced was CD4+ T cells sorted from blood.

The DNA sequence is as follows: TGTGCCAGCAGCCGTGGACTAGCGGGGGCTTACGGGGAGCTGTTTTTT. Its protein is CASSRGLAGAYGELFF. The V gene is TRBV14 and the J gene is TRBJ2-2; 13 bases in the middle match TRBD2. Here V drops 4 bases and J drops 7 bases, and the junction holds 6 bases not matched to any gene. From the cysteine through the phenylalanine, the CDR3 covers 16 amino acids. The DNA shown is the 48-base CDR3, in frame from base 1. The germline V gene yields SGHDN for CDR1 and FVKESK for CDR2. With all but the CDR3 taken from the reference TRBV14 and TRBJ2-2 genes, the full variable domain is: EAGVTQFPSHSVIEKGQTVTLRCDPISGHDNLYWYRRVMGKEIKFLLHFVKESKQDESGMPNNRFLAERTGGTYSTLKVQPAELEDSGVYFCASSRGLAGAYGELFFGEGSRLTVL.